This T cell receptor (beta chain) was retrieved from a study of shared clonotypes between healthy human individuals. Study-level background: CD8 memory received one plate per donor, CD8 naive two, CD4 memory three and CD4 naive three.

Several immunoSEQ plates received, in even portions, the genomic DNA of each subset. The repertoire was sequenced with immunoSEQ multiplex PCR; TCRdb's copy has only in-frame clones and lacks some. The sample lists about 2 million clones; about 95% were seen once. Positively selected for CCR7, the CD45RO-negative cells used as naive CD8 cells excluded terminally differentiated effector memory CD45RA+ cells. The sequenced sample consisted of naive CD8+ T cells sorted from blood. This sequence was found in a man between 18 and 29 years old in good health.

The CDR3 loop reads CASSPGHAGVGSYEQYF. CDR3 nucleotides: TGTGCCAGCTCCCCCGGCCACGCCGGGGTGGGCTCCTACGAGCAGTACTTC. The chain employs TRBV18 and TRBJ2-7; possibly TRBD2 for D (5 bases). Germline assignment: CDR1 KGHSH and CDR2 LQKENI. V was clipped by 6 bases and J by 0 bases, with 21 bases between them. The CDR3 covers 17 residues.